These 8 T cell receptor beta chains originate from one sample sequenced in a study of T cell repertoires in cytomegalovirus infection. Antigens for these TCRs are unknown. TCRdb reprocessed the reads via MiXCR and lists one record per CDR3 protein. The sample yields around 800,000 distinct CDR3 sequences, over 25% seen once. Material: cultured CD8+ T cells from PBMCs, obtained from culture after CMV antigen stimulation. The source is a human donor in good health (CMV status not recorded). Some clones in this sample may be carry-over from other donors' samples.

The rearrangement joins TRBV5-1 to TRBJ2-1, with no clear D. The CDR3 has 12 residues. V gave up 3 bases and J gave up 8 bases, with 9 bases separating them. From germline, CDR1 is SGHRS and CDR2 YFSETQ. The CDR3 DNA reads as TGCGCCAGCAGCTGGACGAACGATGAGCAGTTCTTC. Its translation: CASSWTNDEQFF. Full variable domain (missing parts from reference TRBV5-1 and TRBJ2-1): KAGVTQTPRYLIKTRGQQVTLSCSPISGHRSVSWYQQTPGQGLQFLFEYFSETQRNKGNFPGRFSGRQFSNSRSEMNVSTLELGDSALYLCASSWTNDEQFFGPGTRLTVL.

J is TRBJ1-2 and V is TRBV7-8, with D tentatively TRBD1 (6 bases). Deletions cut 5 bases from V and 4 bases from J, with 17 bases between. Germline V gene lookup returns CDR1 SGHVS and CDR2 FQNEAQ. CDR3 length: 15 amino acids. The CDR3 loop is CASSPLGGQIYGYTF. The CDR3 nucleotides are TGTGCCAGCAGCCCCCTTGGGGGACAAATCTATGGCTACACCTTC.

This clonotype has only a few counts. The chain combines TRBV19 with TRBJ1-5, with a weak D call TRBD1 (5 bases). The CDR3 sequence is 15 residues long. V was cut by 8 bases and J by 0 bases, with 14 bases left in between. Germline assignment: CDR1 LNHDA and CDR2 SQIVND (reference sequence). The CDR3 reads CASQGIANSNQPQHF. As DNA, the CDR3 is TGTGCCAGTCAGGGAATCGCGAATAGCAATCAGCCCCAGCATTTT.

This clonotype was detected only once. The V call is TRBV29-1, the J call TRBJ2-1, with D unclear. Germline CDR1 SQVTM, CDR2 ANQGSEA. V was shortened by 2 bases and J by 4 bases, with 9 bases between the two germline ends. This CDR3 region has 13 residues. The CDR3 nucleotides read TGCAGCGTTGAATTACCACCTTACAATGAGCAGTTCTTC. Translating it yields CSVELPPYNEQFF.

The chain joins TRBV20-1 to TRBJ1-5, with D maybe TRBD1 (5 bases). CDR3 length equals 14 residues. V lost 4 bases, J lost 1 base, and 11 bases lay in between. Germline assignment: CDR1 DFQATT and CDR2 SNEGSKA (reference sequence). The CDR3 sequence is CSATLSGSNQPQHF. The CDR3 region has the DNA TGCAGTGCTACCCTGTCAGGGAGCAATCAGCCCCAGCATTTT.

For this clonotype: This is likely a read error, given that the CDR3 carries no conserved phenylalanine or tryptophan at its end. The DNA is omitted, as the CDR3 cannot be located on it reliably, and the CDR3 follows TCRdb's listing. CDR3 sequence: CASSSAGQFFL. V usage is TRBV7-3 and J usage is TRBJ1-4; TRBD1, the table's D call, was not compared with the DNA. The CDR3 adds up to 11 amino acids, both ends counted. Germline lookup yields CDR1 SGHTA and CDR2 FQGTGA.

CDR3 protein: CASSATRTGGRTEAFF. CDR3 nucleotide sequence: TGTGCCAGCAGCGCCACCAGGACAGGGGGAAGGACTGAAGCTTTCTTT. The chain employs TRBV9 and TRBJ1-1; 10 bases match TRBD1. From germline, CDR1 is SGDLS and CDR2 YYNGEE. V lost 3 bases, J lost 5 bases, and 10 bases stayed unmatched. The length of the CDR3 is 16 residues.

This clonotype appeared many times. The chain carries TRBV7-9 and TRBJ2-1; D is ambiguous. The V end lost 6 bases, the J end lost 8 bases, and 20 bases lay between the germline ends. This CDR3 has 15 residues. CDR1 and CDR2 (germline): SEHNR, FQNEAQ (reference sequence). The CDR3: CASRYSQSKLDEQFF. As DNA, the CDR3 is TGTGCCAGCAGATACAGTCAGTCTAAGCTAGATGAGCAGTTCTTC.